This T cell receptor (beta chain) derives from a study of cytomegalovirus exposure and HLA in healthy donors. Turning to the study itself: Earlier results showed 90 million to 130 million unique TCR beta sequences derived from roughly 200 million T cells. Clustering assigned 81% of the roughly 380 genotyped donors to the Caucasian-associated ancestry cluster. Overall study findings and caveats: TCR beta chain V- and J-gene trimming was linked, in a later analysis, to a missense variant in DCLRE1C.

A word on this clone: Its antigen is unidentified.

With 60 Vbeta and 13 Jbeta primers, the PCR was carried out. Using immunoSEQ multiplex PCR, the repertoire was profiled, and TCRdb retains in-frame clones only, with some absent. The table records some 120,000 clones, 77% of them present only once. Source material: PBMCs. The clonotype was recovered from a woman aged 40 to 55 in good health and CMV-seropositive.

The CDR3 is CASRYQTGTGAEGQPQHF. CDR3 DNA sequence: TGTGCCAGCAGATACCAGACCGGGACAGGGGCGGAAGGGCAGCCCCAGCATTTT. V gene TRBV7-9 combines with J gene TRBJ1-5; 10 nucleotides align to TRBD1. V gave up 6 bases and J gave up 7 bases; unmatched junction bases: 18. Germline loops: CDR1 SEHNR, CDR2 FQNEAQ (reference sequence). The CDR3 contains 18 residues.